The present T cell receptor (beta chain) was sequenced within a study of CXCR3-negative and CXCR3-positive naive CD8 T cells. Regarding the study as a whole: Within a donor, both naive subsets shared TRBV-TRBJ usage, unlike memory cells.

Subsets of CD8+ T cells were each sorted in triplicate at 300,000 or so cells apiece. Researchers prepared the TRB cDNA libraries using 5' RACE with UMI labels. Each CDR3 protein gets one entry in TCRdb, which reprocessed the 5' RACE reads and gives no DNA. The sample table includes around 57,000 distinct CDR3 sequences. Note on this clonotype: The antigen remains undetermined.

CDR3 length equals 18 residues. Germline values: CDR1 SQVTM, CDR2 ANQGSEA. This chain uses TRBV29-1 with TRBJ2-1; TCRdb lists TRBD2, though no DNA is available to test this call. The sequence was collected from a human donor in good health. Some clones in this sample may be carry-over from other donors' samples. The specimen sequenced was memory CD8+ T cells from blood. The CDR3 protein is CSVVGLAGEYRGLDEQFF.